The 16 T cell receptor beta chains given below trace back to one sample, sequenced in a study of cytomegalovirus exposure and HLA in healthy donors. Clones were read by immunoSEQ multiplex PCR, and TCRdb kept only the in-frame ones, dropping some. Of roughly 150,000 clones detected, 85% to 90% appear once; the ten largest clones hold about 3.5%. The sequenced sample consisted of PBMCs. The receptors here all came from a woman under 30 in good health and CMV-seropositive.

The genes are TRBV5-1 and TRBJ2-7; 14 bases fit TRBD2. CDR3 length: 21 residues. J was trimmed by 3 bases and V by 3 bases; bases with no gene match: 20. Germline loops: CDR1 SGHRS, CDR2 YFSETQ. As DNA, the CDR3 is TGCGCCAGCAGCTCAAAACCGGGACCGACTCGACTAGCGGGAGGGCACTACGAGCAGTACTTC. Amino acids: CASSSKPGPTRLAGGHYEQYF.

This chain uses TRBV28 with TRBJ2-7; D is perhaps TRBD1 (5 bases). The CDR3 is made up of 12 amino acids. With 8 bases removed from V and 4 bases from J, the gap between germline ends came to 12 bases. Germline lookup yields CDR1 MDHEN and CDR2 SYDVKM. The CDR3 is CASLADKYEQYF. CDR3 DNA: TGTGCCAGCCTCGCGGACAAGTACGAGCAGTACTTC.

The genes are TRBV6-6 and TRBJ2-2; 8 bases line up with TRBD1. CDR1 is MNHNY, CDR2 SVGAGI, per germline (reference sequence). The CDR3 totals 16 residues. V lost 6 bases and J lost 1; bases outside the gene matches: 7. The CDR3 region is CASSRYGTGNTGELFF. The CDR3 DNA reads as TGTGCCAGCAGCCGTTACGGGACAGGGAACACCGGGGAGCTGTTTTTT.

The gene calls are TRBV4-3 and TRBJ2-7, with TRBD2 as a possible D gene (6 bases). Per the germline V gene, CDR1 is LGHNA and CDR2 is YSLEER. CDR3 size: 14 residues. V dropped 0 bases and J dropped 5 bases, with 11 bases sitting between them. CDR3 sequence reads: CASSQDTGVHEQYF. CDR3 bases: TGCGCCAGCAGCCAAGATACGGGAGTCCACGAGCAGTACTTC.

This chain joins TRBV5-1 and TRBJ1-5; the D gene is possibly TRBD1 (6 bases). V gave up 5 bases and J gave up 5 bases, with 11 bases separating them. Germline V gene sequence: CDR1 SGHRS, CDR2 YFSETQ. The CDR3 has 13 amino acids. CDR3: CASRLDSHQPQHF. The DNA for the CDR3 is TGCGCCAGCAGGCTGGACAGCCATCAGCCCCAGCATTTT. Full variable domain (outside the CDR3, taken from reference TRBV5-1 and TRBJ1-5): KAGVTQTPRYLIKTRGQQVTLSCSPISGHRSVSWYQQTPGQGLQFLFEYFSETQRNKGNFPGRFSGRQFSNSRSEMNVSTLELGDSALYLCASRLDSHQPQHFGDGTRLSIL.

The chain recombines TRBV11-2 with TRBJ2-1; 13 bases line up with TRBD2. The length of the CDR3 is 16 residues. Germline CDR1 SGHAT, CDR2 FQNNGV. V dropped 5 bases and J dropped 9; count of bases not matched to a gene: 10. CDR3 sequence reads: CASSRRTSGSDFEQFF. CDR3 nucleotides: TGTGCCAGCAGCCGAAGGACTAGCGGGAGCGACTTTGAGCAGTTCTTC.

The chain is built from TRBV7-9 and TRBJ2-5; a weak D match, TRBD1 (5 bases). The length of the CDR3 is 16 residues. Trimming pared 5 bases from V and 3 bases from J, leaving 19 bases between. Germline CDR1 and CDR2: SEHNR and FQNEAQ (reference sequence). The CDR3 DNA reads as TGTGCCAGCAGCCTAACGAGGACGACAGTAAAAGAGACCCAGTACTTC. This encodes CASSLTRTTVKETQYF.

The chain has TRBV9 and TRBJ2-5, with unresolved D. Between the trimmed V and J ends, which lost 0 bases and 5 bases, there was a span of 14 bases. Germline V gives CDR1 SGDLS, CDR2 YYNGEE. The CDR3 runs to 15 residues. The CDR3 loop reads CASSVDTFPAETQYF. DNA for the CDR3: TGTGCCAGCAGCGTAGATACTTTCCCCGCCGAGACCCAGTACTTC.

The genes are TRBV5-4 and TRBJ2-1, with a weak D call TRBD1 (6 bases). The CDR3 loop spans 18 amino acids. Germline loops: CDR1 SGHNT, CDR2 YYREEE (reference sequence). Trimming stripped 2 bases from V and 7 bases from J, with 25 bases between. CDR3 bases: TGTGCCAGCAGCTTCCCAAATCTAGGGGGAGTCGGTGTGAATGAGCAGTTCTTC. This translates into CASSFPNLGGVGVNEQFF.

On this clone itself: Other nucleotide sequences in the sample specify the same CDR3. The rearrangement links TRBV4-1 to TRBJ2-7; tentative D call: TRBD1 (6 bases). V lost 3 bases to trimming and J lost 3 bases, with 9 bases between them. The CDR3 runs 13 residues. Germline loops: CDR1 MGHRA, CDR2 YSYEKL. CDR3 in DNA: TGCGCCAGCAGCCAGCAGACAGGCTACGAGCAGTACTTC. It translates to CASSQQTGYEQYF.

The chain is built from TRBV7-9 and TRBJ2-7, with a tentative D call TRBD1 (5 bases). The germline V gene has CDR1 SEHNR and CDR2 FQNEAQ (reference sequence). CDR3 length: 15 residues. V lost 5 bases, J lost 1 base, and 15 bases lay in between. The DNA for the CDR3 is TGTGCCAGCAGCCCTGGGGCAGCAAATTCCTACGAGCAGTACTTC. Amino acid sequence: CASSPGAANSYEQYF.

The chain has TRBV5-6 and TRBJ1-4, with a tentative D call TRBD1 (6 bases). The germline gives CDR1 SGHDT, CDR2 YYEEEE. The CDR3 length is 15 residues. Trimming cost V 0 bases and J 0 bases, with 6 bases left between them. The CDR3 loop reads CASSLAGATNEKLFF. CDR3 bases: TGTGCCAGCAGCTTGGCAGGGGCAACTAATGAAAAACTGTTTTTT.

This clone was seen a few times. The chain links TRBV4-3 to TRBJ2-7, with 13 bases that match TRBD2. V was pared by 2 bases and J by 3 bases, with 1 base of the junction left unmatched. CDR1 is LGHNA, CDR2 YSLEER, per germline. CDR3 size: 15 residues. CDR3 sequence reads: CASSQRLAGGYEQYF. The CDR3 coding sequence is TGCGCCAGCAGCCAAAGACTAGCGGGGGGCTACGAGCAGTACTTC.

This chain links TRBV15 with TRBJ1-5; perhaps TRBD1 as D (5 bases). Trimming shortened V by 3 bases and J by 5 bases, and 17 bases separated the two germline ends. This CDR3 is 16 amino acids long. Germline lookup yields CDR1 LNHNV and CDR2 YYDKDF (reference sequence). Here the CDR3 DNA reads TGTGCCACCAGCAGGGGGCGGGACGGGGCGTATCAGCCCCAGCATTTT. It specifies CATSRGRDGAYQPQHF.

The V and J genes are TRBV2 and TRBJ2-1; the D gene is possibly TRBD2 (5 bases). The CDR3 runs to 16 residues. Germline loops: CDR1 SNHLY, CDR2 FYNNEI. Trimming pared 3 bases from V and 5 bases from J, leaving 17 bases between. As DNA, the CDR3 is TGTGCCAGCAGTGATCGCCTGGGAGCTCTTCACAATGAGCAGTTCTTC. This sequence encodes CASSDRLGALHNEQFF. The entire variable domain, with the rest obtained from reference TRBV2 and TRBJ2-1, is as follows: EPEVTQTPSHQVTQMGQEVILRCVPISNHLYFYWYRQILGQKVEFLVSFYNNEISEKSEIFDDQFSVERPDGSNFTLKIRSTKLEDSAMYFCASSDRLGALHNEQFFGPGTRLTVL.

The CDR3 loop is CASSESRTSGSNEQFF. The CDR3 DNA sequence: TGCGCCAGCAGTGAGTCGAGAACTAGCGGGAGCAATGAGCAGTTCTTC. The rearrangement uses TRBV10-1 and TRBJ2-1, with 11 bases identical to TRBD2. Trimming cost V 0 bases and J 6 bases; bases outside gene matches: 4. Germline V gene sequence: CDR1 WNHNN, CDR2 SYGVQD (reference sequence). The CDR3 has 16 residues.